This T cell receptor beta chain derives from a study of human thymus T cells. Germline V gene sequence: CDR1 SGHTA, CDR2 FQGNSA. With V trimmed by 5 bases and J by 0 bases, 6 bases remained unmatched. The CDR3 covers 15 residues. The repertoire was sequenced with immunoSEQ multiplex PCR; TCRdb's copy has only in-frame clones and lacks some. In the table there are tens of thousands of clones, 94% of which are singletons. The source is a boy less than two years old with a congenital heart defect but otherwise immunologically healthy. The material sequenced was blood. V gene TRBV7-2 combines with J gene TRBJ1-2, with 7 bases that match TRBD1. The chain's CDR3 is CASSEGQTSNYGYTF. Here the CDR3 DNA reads TGTGCCAGCAGCGAGGGACAGACCTCTAACTATGGCTACACCTTC.